This T cell receptor beta chain comes out of a study of early T cells in non-severe SARS-CoV-2 infection. Study at large: Sequencing of unsorted whole blood was done on bulk RNA, leaving chains unpaired.

One entry per CDR3 protein results from TCRdb running MiXCR on the 5' RACE reads. This table holds about 28,000 distinct CDR3 sequences, 5.6% found once. The study, taken as a whole, reports: A preference for anti-spike CD8 responses marked VDJdb matching, which missed private and CD4 specificities.

Germline lookup yields CDR1 SGHRS and CDR2 YFSETQ. Trimming removed 1 base at V and 6 bases at J, with 11 bases between. This CDR3 region has 13 residues. The table lists this clonotype with many counts. Antigen unknown. The chain joins TRBV5-1 to TRBJ2-7; a possible D gene is TRBD1 (6 bases). The receptor's source is an adult who was a healthcare worker with PCR-confirmed SARS-CoV-2 infection or an uninfected control (not recorded which). Sequencing was performed on whole blood. The CDR3 spells CASSLKGGGEQYF. DNA of the CDR3: TGCGCCAGCAGCTTGAAAGGGGGTGGCGAGCAGTACTTC.